This entry lists 2 T cell receptor beta chains sequenced from one sample in a study of blood T cells in healthy people across ages. A second PCR of roughly 7 to 11 cycles used a sample-barcoded 5' primer and a J-beta primer mix. TCRdb used MiXCR to reprocess the 5' RACE reads, holding one entry per CDR3 protein. The table lists 1.5 million to 2 million distinct CDR3 sequences, almost 35% of them singletons. The sample was blood. Receptors originate from a woman aged 25 to 39 in good health.

This clonotype was seen only a few times. The chain uses TRBV27 and TRBJ2-5; tentatively, D is TRBD2 (6 bases). This CDR3 is built from 15 residues. Germline V gives CDR1 MNHEY, CDR2 SMNVEV (reference sequence). Trimming took 5 bases from V and 5 from J, leaving 18 bases between them. CDR3 nucleotide sequence: TGTGCCAGCAGTGAAGGGACTCGCCTTTCTGAGACCCAGTACTTC. Amino acids: CASSEGTRLSETQYF.

The table lists this clonotype with a few counts. J is TRBJ2-6 and V is TRBV7-9, with TRBD2 matching over 8 bases. The CDR3 is made up of 15 amino acids. V shed 2 bases and J 5 bases; nucleotides not matched to a gene: 2. Looked up from germline, CDR1 is SEHNR and CDR2 is FQNEAQ (reference sequence). DNA of the CDR3: TGTGCCAGCAGCTTATCGGGAGGGAGGGCCAACGTCCTGACTTTC. This encodes CASSLSGGRANVLTF.